This T cell receptor beta chain is from a study of blood T cell repertoires in COVID-19. Study-level information: Recovered status applied to Cohort 3 donors who had two consecutive negative PCRs. It also applied to those with clearance or with symptom resolution.

Assay: immunoSEQ multiplex PCR; the TCRdb copy retains only in-frame clones and omits some. The sample carries 350,000 to 450,000 clones, more than 70% recorded once. Trimming took 4 bases from V and 3 from J; bases not matched to a gene: 5. This CDR3 has 15 residues. Germline V gives CDR1 LNHDA, CDR2 SQIVND (reference sequence). The age range of participants was roughly 18 to 90 years, with residence in fewer than 25 US areas. Sequencing was performed on PBMCs or T cells enriched from blood (not recorded which). This TCR came from a man aged 40-50 years in a cohort exposed to, infected with or recovered from COVID-19 (not recorded which). This rearrangement joins TRBV19 to TRBJ1-2, with 10 bases lining up with TRBD1. Here the CDR3 DNA reads TGTGCCAGTAGTACCCGGGACAGGGGCGACTATGGCTACACCTTC. It translates to CASSTRDRGDYGYTF.